What follows is one T cell receptor (beta chain) and its context. The target antigen is unknown. Looked up from germline, CDR1 is GTSNPN and CDR2 is SVGIG (reference sequence). With 5 bases removed from V and 3 bases from J, the gap between germline ends came to 17 bases. CDR3 length: 15 amino acids. This sample is part of a study of shared clonotypes between healthy human individuals. The study, taken as a whole, reports: At large depth, rarefaction still showed sorted-subset sequencing to be incomplete. The naive CD4 repertoires of four donors were compared, and around 5% of clonotypes were shared.

Deep-level running was used for the assay. This table comes from immunoSEQ multiplex PCR, and its TCRdb copy is limited to in-frame clones, with some not included. The sample consists of about 2 million clones, roughly 95% of them appearing once. This chain uses TRBV30 with TRBJ1-5, with a tentative D call TRBD1 (5 bases). The specimen was naive CD4+ T cells sorted from blood. The subset here: CD45RA+ positively selected. This receptor was identified in a man in his late teens or twenties in good health. DNA for the CDR3: TGTGCCTGGTCCCCTTCAGGGTATCCCAATCAGCCCCAGCATTTT. It yields the protein CAWSPSGYPNQPQHF.